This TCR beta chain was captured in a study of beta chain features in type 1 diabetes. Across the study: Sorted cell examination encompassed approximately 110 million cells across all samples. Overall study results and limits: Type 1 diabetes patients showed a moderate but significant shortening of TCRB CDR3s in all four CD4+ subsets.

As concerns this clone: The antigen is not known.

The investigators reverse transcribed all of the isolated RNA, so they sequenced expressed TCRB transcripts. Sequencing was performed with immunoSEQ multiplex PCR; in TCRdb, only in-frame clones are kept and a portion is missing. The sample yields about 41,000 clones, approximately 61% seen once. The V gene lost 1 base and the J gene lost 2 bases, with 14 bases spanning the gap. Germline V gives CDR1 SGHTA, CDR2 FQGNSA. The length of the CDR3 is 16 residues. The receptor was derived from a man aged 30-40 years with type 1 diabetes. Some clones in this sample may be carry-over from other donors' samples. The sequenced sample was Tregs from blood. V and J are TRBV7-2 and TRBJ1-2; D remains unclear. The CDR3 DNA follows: TGTGCCAGCAGCTTAGAGGCCTCGGGTGTGAACTATGGCTACACCTTC. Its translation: CASSLEASGVNYGYTF.